This T cell receptor (beta chain) was identified in a study of T cells in localized non-small cell lung cancer. Assay used: immunoSEQ multiplex PCR; TCRdb lists only in-frame clones, some missing. The profile shows several thousand clones, around 22% of them singletons. Findings and caveats of the study: Uninvolved adjacent lung had higher T cell clonality than tumor and all other tissues. A median about 62 of the top 100 tumor clones appeared in adjacent lung. Elevated circulating T cell density in blood was associated with longer overall survival. Multi-region tumor sequencing was not done, so intratumor heterogeneity could not be excluded.

Concerning this clone itself: The antigen is not known.

Germline V gives CDR1 SQVTM, CDR2 ANQGSEA. The CDR3 contains 14 residues. The ends lost 5 bases at V and 7 bases at J; junction bases unmatched: 11. This specimen was lung tumor tissue, taken before any cancer treatment. The rearrangement uses TRBV29-1 and TRBJ2-1, with 7 bases fitting TRBD2. This sequence originates from a female donor of 60 years or more with stage I lung adenocarcinoma. Here the CDR3 DNA reads TGCAGCGTTCACCTCATGGGAGGGTGGAATGAGCAGTTCTTC. Its protein is CSVHLMGGWNEQFF.